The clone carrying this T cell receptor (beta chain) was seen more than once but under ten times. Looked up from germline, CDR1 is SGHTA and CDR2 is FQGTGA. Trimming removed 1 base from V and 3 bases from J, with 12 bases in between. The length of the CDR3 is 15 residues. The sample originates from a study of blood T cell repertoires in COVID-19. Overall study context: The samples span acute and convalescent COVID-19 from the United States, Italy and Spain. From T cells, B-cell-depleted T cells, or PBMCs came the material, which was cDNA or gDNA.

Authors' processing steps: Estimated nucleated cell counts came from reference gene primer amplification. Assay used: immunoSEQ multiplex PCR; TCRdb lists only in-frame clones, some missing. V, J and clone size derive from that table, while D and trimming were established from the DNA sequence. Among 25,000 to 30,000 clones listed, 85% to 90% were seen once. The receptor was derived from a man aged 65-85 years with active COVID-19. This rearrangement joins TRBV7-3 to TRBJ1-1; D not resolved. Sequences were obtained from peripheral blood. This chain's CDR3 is CASSLMATSDTEAFF. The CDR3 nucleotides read TGTGCCAGCAGCTTAATGGCGACATCCGACACTGAAGCTTTCTTT.